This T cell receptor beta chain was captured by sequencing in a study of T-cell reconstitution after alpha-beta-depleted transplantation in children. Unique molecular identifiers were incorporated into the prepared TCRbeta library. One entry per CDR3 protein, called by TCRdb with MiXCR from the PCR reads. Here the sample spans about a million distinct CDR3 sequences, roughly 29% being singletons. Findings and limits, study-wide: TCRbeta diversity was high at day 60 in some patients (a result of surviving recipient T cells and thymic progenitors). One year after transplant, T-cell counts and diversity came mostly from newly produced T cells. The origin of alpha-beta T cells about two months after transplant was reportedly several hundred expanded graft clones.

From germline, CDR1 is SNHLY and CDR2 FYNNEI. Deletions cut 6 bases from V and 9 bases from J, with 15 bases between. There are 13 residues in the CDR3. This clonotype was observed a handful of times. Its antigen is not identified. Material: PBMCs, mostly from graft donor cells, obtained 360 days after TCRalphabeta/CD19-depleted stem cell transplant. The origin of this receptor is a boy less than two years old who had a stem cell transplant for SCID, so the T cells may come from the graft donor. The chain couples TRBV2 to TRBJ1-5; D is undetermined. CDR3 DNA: TGTGCCAGCAGGGGGATCTGGGCCTCGCCCCAGCATTTT. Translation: CASRGIWASPQHF.